This T cell receptor (beta chain) was found in a study of sequential checkpoint blockade in melanoma. The V gene end was trimmed by 0 bases and the J gene end by 2 bases; junction bases not matched to a gene: 7. The CDR3 consists of 16 residues. Germline V gene sequence: CDR1 LGHNA, CDR2 YNFKEQ. Method: immunoSEQ multiplex PCR; TCRdb's copy keeps in-frame clones and lacks some. The profile shows 15,000 to 20,000 clones, 55% to 80% of them singletons. Treatment indicated: randomized to nivolumab then ipilimumab (arm A) or the reverse (arm B). The material was CD8+ T cells sorted from blood (inferred from file names), obtained from a patient given nivolumab and ipilimumab in sequence. The TCR was taken from a human donor with melanoma. The V and J genes are TRBV4-2 and TRBJ2-7, with 7 bases that match TRBD2. CDR3 amino acids: CASSQDGREYPYEQYF. In DNA form, the CDR3 reads TGTGCCAGCAGCCAAGATGGGCGGGAGTATCCCTACGAGCAGTACTTC.